Here is one T cell receptor beta chain with its context. Per the germline V gene, CDR1 is SEHNR and CDR2 is FQNEAQ (reference sequence). CDR3 length equals 14 residues. V lost 6 bases, J lost 5 bases, and 7 bases stayed unmatched. The source of the sample is a study of shared clonotypes between healthy human individuals. Across the whole study: Contributing individuals were two females and a few males aged 18 to 49.

In the study's own analysis: Quality scores were absent from the junction-only immunoSEQ sequences, so filtering differed. Here immunoSEQ multiplex PCR was the method, and the copy in TCRdb shows in-frame clones only, minus some. V and J calls and clone size are copied from that table; D and trimming were computed from the DNA. The sample lists 500,000 or so clones, roughly 95% occurring once. The specimen was naive CD4+ T cells sorted from blood. The subset: CD45RA+ positively selected. The sequence came from a woman aged 25 to 39 in good health. V and J are TRBV7-9 and TRBJ2-5; TRBD1 aligns across 9 bases. CDR3 residues: CASSKGQGGETQYF. The CDR3 DNA is TGTGCCAGCAGTAAGGGACAGGGAGGGGAGACCCAGTACTTC.